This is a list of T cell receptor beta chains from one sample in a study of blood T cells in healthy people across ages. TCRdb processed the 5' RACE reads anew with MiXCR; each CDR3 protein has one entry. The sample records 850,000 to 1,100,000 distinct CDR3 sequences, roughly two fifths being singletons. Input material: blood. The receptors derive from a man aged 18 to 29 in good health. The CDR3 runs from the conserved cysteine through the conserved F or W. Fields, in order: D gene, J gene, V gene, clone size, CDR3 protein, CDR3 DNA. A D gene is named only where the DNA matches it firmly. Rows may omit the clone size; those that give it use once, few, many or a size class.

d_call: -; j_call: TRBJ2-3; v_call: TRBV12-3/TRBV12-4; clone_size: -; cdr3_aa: CASSPWINTDTQYF; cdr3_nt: TGTGCCAGCAGTCCGTGGATTAACACAGATACGCAGTATTTT
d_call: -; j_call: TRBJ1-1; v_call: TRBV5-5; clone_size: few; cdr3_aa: CASSSDPSRSGSTEAFF; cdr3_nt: TGTGCCAGCAGCTCTGACCCGTCAAGGTCTGGGAGCACTGAAGCTTTCTTT
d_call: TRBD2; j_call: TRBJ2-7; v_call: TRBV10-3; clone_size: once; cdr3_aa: CAISRGGSSYNEQYF; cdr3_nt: TGTGCCATCAGTCGGGGGGGATCCTCCTACAATGAGCAGTACTTC
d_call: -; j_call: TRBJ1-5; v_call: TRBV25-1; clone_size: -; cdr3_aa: CASSEGYNQPQHF; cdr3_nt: TGTGCCAGCAGTGAGGGGTACAATCAGCCCCAGCATTTT
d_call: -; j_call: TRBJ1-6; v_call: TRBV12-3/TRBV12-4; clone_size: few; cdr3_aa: CASSLDGWAEIPPLHF; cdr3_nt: TGTGCCAGCAGTTTAGATGGTTGGGCAGAAATCCCACCCCTCCACTTT
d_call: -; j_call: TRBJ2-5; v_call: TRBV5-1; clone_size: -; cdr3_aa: CASSLTRKQETQYF; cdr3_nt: TGCGCCAGCAGCTTAACCAGGAAACAAGAGACCCAGTACTTC
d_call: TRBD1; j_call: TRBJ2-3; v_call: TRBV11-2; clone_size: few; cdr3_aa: CASSLPLGQGSTDTQYF; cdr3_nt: TGTGCCAGCAGCTTACCGTTGGGACAGGGGAGCACAGATACGCAGTATTTT
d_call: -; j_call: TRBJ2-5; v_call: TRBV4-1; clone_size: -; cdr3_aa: CASSQRPEETQYF; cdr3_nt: TGCGCCAGCAGCCAACGACCTGAAGAGACCCAGTACTTC
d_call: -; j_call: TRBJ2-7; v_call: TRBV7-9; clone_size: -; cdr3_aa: CASSSPALSSYEQYF; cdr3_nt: TGTGCCAGCAGCTCCCCCGCGCTCTCCTCCTATGAGCAGTACTTC
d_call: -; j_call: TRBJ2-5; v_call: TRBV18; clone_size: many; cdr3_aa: CASSRDQETQYF; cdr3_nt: TGTGCCAGCTCCCGCGATCAAGAGACCCAGTACTTC
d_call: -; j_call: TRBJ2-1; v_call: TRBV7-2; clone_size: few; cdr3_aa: CASSRPREQGLDRNEQFF; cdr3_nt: TGTGCCAGCAGCCGGCCGCGAGAACAGGGACTCGATAGGAATGAGCAGTTCTTC
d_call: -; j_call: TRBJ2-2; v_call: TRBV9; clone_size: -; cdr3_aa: CASRTRGTNTVELFF; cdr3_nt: TGTGCCAGCAGGACAAGGGGCACGAACACCGTGGAGCTGTTTTTT
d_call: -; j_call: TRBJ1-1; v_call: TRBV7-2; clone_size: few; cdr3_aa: CASSFPPGLNTEAFF; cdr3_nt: TGTGCCAGCAGCTTCCCCCCGGGGTTGAACACTGAAGCTTTCTTT
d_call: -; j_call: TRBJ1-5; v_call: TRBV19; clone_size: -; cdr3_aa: CASSKTPDSNQPQHF; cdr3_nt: TGTGCCAGTAGTAAGACCCCGGACAGCAATCAGCCCCAGCATTTT
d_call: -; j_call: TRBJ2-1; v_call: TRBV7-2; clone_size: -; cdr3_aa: CASSVAVGHNEQFF; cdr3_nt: TGTGCCAGCAGCGTAGCGGTAGGGCACAATGAGCAGTTCTTC
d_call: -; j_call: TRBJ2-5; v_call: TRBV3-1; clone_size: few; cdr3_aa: CASSQDWRDSFQETQYF; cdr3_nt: TGTGCCAGCAGCCAAGATTGGAGAGACAGTTTCCAAGAGACCCAGTACTTC
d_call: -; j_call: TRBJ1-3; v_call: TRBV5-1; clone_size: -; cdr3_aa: CASSSDSGGNTIYF; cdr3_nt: TGCGCCAGCAGCTCGGATTCAGGGGGAAACACCATATATTTT
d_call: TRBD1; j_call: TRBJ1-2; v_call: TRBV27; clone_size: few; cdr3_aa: CASRQKRDSDYGYTF; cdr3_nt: TGTGCCAGCAGACAGAAGCGGGACAGCGACTATGGCTACACCTTC
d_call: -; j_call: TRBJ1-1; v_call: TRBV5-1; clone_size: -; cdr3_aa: CASSLGEEAGAFF; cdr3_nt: TGCGCCAGCAGCTTGGGGGAGGAGGCTGGAGCTTTCTTT
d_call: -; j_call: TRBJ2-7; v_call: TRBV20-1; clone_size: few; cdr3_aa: CSARGTGWGSGTYEQYF; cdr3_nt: TGCAGTGCTAGAGGTACCGGTTGGGGATCCGGGACCTACGAGCAGTACTTC
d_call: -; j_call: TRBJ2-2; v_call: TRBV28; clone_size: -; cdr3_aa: CASSLVVGDTGELFF; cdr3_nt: TGTGCCAGCAGTTTAGTGGTAGGGGATACCGGGGAGCTGTTTTTT
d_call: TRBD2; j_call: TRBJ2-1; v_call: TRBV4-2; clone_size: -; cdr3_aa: CASSQEIRGLAGSYNEQFF; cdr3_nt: TGTGCCAGCAGCCAAGAGATCCGGGGACTAGCGGGGTCCTACAATGAGCAGTTCTTC
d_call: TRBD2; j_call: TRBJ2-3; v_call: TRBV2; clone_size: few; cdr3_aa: CASRSGTSGGTQYF; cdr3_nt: TGTGCCAGCAGGTCCGGGACTAGCGGTGGTACGCAGTATTTT
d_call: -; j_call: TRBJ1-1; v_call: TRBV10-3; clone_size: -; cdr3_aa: CAIRRDPGETEAFF; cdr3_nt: TGTGCCATCAGACGGGACCCCGGAGAAACTGAAGCTTTCTTT
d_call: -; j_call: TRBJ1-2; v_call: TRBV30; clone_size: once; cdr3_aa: CAWSLGGGYGYTF; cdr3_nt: TGTGCCTGGAGCCTGGGGGGCGGCTATGGCTACACCTTC
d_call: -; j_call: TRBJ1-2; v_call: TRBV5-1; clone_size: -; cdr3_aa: CASKSGLRSYTF; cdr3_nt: TGCGCCAGCAAGAGCGGCCTGAGGAGCTACACCTTC
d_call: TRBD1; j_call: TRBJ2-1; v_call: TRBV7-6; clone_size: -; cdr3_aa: CASSSSLRQGFNEQFF; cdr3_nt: TGTGCCAGCAGCTCATCCCTCCGACAGGGTTTCAATGAGCAGTTCTTC
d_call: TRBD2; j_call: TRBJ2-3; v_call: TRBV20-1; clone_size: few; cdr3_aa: CSASGGGYTDTQYF; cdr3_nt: TGCAGTGCTAGTGGCGGGGGGTACACAGATACGCAGTATTTT
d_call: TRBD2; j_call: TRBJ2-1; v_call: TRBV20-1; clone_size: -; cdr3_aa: CSAPGTSGSYNEQFF; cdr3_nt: TGCAGTGCTCCAGGGACTAGCGGCTCCTACAATGAGCAGTTCTTC
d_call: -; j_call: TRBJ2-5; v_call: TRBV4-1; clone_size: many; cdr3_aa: CASSREGETQYF; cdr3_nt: TGCGCCAGCAGCCGAGAGGGGGAGACCCAGTACTTC
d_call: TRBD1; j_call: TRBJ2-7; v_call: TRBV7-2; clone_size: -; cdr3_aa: CASSTLTGTGGTEQYF; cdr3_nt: TGTGCCAGCAGCACACTTACCGGGACAGGGGGTACCGAGCAGTACTTC
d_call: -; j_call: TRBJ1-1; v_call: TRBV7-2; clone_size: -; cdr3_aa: CASSADSFAFF; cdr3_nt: TGTGCCAGCAGCGCCGACAGCTTTGCTTTCTTT
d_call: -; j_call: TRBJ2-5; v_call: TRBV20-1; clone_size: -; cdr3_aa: CSAKFLPDNEQYF; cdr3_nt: TGCAGTGCAAAATTCCTCCCAGACAATGAGCAGTACTTC
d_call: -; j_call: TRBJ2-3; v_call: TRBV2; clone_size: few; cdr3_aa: CASSPQGTDTGTGEYF; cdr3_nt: TGTGCCAGCAGCCCACAAGGCACAGATACGGGAACGGGGGAGTATTTT
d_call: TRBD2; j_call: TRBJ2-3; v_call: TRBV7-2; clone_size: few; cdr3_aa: CASSPTGTRYRNTQYF; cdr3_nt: TGTGCCAGCAGCCCCACTGGGACTAGATATCGGAATACGCAGTATTTT
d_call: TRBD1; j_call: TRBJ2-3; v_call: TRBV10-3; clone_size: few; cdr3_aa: CAISGGGEGDTQYF; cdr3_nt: TGTGCCATCAGTGGAGGGGGCGAGGGAGATACGCAGTATTTT
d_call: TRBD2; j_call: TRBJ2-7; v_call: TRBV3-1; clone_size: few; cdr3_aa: CASSRVVWEGEQYF; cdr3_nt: TGTGCCAGCAGCAGGGTTGTTTGGGAGGGTGAGCAGTACTTC